This paragraph covers one TCR beta chain sequence. The antigen remains undetermined. Generated by immunoSEQ multiplex PCR, the TCRdb table keeps only in-frame clones and is missing some. There are under 200,000 clones in the sample; 88% occur only once, and around 5.5% lies in the top ten. This sample was taken from a study of T cell responses to AZD1222 COVID-19 vaccine. Broader study findings: CD4 TCRs linked to vaccination spanned spike, dominating at 160-218 and 743-854. Baseline seropositivity occurred in only a handful of AZD1222 recipients. Clonal diversity may have been underestimated, and the donors were mostly white British, with more females than males.

Germline CDR1 is SGHRS and CDR2 is YFSETQ. This CDR3 contains 14 residues. V dropped 5 bases and J dropped 6 bases, with 12 bases sitting between them. The chain employs TRBV5-1 and TRBJ1-6, with D maybe TRBD1 (5 bases). This receptor was taken from an adult in good health. The sequenced sample was peripheral blood, obtained on day 0 of AZD1222 vaccination. As DNA, the CDR3 is TGCGCCAGCAGAGACCGGGACGTTAATTCACCCCTCCACTTT. It translates to CASRDRDVNSPLHF.